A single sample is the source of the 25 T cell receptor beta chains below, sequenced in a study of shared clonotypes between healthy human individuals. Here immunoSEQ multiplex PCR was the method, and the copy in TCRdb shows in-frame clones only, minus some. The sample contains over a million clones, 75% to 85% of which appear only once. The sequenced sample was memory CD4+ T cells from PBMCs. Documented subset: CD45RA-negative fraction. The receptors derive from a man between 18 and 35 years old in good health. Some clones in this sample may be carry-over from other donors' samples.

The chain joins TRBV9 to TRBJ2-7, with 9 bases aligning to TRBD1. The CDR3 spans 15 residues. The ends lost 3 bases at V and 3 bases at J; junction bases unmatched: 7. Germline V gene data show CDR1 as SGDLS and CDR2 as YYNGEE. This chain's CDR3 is CASSAGTGNIYEQYF. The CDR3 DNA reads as TGTGCCAGCAGCGCTGGGACAGGGAATATCTACGAGCAGTACTTC. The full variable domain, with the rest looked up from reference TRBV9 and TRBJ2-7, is DSGVTQTPKHLITATGQRVTLRCSPRSGDLSVYWYQQSLDQGLQFLIQYYNGEERAKGNILERFSAQQFPDLHSELNLSSLELGDSALYFCASSAGTGNIYEQYFGPGTRLTVT.

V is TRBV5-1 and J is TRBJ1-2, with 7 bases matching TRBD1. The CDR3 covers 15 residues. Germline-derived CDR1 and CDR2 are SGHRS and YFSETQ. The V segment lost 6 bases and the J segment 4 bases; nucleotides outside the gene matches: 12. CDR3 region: CASKATTGYTYGYTF. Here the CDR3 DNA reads TGCGCCAGCAAGGCTACGACAGGGTACACCTATGGCTACACCTTC. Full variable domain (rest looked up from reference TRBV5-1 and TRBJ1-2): KAGVTQTPRYLIKTRGQQVTLSCSPISGHRSVSWYQQTPGQGLQFLFEYFSETQRNKGNFPGRFSGRQFSNSRSEMNVSTLELGDSALYLCASKATTGYTYGYTFGSGTRLTVV.

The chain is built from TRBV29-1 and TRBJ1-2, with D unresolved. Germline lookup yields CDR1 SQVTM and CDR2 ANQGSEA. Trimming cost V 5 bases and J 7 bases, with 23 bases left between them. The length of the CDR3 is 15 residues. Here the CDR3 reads CSVWSCAQDGCGYTF. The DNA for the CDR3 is TGCAGCGTTTGGTCGTGCGCGCAAGACGGGTGTGGCTACACCTTC.

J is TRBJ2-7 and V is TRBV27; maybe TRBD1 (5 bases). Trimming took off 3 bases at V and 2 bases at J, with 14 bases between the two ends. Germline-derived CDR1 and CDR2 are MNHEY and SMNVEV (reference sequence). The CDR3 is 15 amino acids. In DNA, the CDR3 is TGTGCCAGCAGTTTTGGTCAGGGTAGAACCTACGAGCAGTACTTC. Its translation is CASSFGQGRTYEQYF.

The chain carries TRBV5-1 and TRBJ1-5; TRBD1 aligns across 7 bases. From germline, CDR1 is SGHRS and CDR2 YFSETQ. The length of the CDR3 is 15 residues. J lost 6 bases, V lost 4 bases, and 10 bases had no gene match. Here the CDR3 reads CASSPETGSSQPQHF. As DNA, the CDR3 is TGCGCCAGCAGCCCCGAGACAGGGTCAAGTCAGCCCCAGCATTTT.

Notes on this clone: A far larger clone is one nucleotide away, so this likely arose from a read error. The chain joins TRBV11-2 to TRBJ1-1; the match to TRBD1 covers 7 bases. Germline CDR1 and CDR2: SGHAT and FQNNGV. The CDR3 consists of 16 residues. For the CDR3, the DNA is TGTGCCAACAGCCAAGACGCCGACAGGGTGAACACTGAAGCTTTCTTT. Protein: CANSQDADRVNTEAFF.

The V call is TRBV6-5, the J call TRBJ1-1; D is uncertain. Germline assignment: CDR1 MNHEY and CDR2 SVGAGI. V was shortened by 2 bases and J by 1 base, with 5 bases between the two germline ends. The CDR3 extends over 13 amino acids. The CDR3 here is CASSYESNTEAFF. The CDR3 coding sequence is TGTGCCAGCAGTTACGAGTCGAACACTGAAGCTTTCTTT.

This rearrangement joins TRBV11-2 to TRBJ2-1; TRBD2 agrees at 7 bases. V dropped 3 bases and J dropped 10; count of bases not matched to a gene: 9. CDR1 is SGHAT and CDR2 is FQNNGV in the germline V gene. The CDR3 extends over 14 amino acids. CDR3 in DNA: TGTGCCAGCAGCTTGACAACTTTCGGGGGGGAGCAGTTCTTC. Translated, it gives CASSLTTFGGEQFF.

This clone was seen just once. The CDR3 DNA sequence: TGTGCCAGCGGGGCAGCGGGCAATCAGCCCCAGCATTTT. It is translated as CASGAAGNQPQHF. The V gene is TRBV6-5, the J gene TRBJ1-5; D perhaps matches TRBD1 (5 bases). This CDR3 contains 13 residues. CDR1 is MNHEY, CDR2 SVGAGI, per germline. The V and J ends lost 8 bases and 2 bases respectively, with 10 bases between them.

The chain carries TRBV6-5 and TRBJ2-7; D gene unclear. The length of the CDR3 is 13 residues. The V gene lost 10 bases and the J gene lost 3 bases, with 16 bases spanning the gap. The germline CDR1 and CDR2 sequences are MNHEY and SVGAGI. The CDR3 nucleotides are TGTGCCATCAGAGGCAGGTCGGACTACGAGCAGTACTTC. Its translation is CAIRGRSDYEQYF.

This chain's CDR3 is CATSIRTVAGELFF. Written as DNA, the CDR3 is TGTGCCACCAGCATAAGGACAGTCGCCGGGGAGCTGTTTTTT. V is TRBV15 and J is TRBJ2-2, with D perhaps TRBD1 (6 bases). The CDR3 totals 14 residues. Per the germline V gene, CDR1 is LNHNV and CDR2 is YYDKDF (reference sequence). Trimming cost V 4 bases and J 6 bases, with 12 bases left between them. Variable domain in full (rest from reference TRBV15 and TRBJ2-2): DAMVIQNPRYQVTQFGKPVTLSCSQTLNHNVMYWYQQKSSQAPKLLFHYYDKDFNNEADTPDNFQSRRPNTSFCFLDIRSPGLGDTAMYLCATSIRTVAGELFFGEGSRLTVL.

The CDR3 sequence is CASSLQPRTNTGELFF. The CDR3, as DNA: TGTGCCAGTAGTCTCCAGCCGCGGACGAACACCGGGGAGCTGTTTTTT. The V gene is TRBV19, the J gene TRBJ2-2, with D hard to call. Looked up from germline, CDR1 is LNHDA and CDR2 is SQIVND (reference sequence). The CDR3 contains 16 residues. Trimming removed 5 bases at V and 0 bases at J, with 13 bases between. The full variable domain, completed using reference TRBV19 and TRBJ2-2, is DGGITQSPKYLFRKEGQNVTLSCEQNLNHDAMYWYRQDPGQGLRLIYYSQIVNDFQKGDIAEGYSVSREKKESFPLTVTSAQKNPTAFYLCASSLQPRTNTGELFFGEGSRLTVL.

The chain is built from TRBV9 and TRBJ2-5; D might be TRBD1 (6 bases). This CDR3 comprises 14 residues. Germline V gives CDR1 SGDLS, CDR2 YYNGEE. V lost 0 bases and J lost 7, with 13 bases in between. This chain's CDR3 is CASSVVDSRGTQYF. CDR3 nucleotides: TGTGCCAGCAGCGTAGTTGATAGCAGGGGGACCCAGTACTTC. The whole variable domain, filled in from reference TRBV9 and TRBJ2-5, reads DSGVTQTPKHLITATGQRVTLRCSPRSGDLSVYWYQQSLDQGLQFLIQYYNGEERAKGNILERFSAQQFPDLHSELNLSSLELGDSALYFCASSVVDSRGTQYFGPGTRLLVL.

The DNA of the CDR3 is TGTGCCAGCAGCGTCGGCGGGACATCGATGGGGAGGTATGGCTACACCTTC. Protein: CASSVGGTSMGRYGYTF. J is TRBJ1-2 and V is TRBV9; maybe TRBD1 (6 bases). CDR1 and CDR2 from the germline V gene are SGDLS and YYNGEE. V shed 2 bases and J shed 5 bases, with 22 bases lying between them. The CDR3 has 17 amino acids.

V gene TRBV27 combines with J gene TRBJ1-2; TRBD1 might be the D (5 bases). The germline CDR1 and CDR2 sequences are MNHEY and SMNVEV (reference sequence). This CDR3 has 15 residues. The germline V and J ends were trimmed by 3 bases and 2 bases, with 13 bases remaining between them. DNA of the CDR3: TGTGCCAGCAGTTTGGCAGGGCGATTCAACTATGGCTACACCTTC. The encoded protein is CASSLAGRFNYGYTF.

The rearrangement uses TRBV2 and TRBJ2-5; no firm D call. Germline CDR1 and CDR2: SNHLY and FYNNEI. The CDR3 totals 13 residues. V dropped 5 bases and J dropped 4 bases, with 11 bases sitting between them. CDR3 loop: CASSLETRETQYF. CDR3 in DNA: TGTGCCAGCAGTCTGGAAACACGAGAGACCCAGTACTTC. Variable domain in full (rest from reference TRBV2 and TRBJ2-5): EPEVTQTPSHQVTQMGQEVILRCVPISNHLYFYWYRQILGQKVEFLVSFYNNEISEKSEIFDDQFSVERPDGSNFTLKIRSTKLEDSAMYFCASSLETRETQYFGPGTRLLVL.

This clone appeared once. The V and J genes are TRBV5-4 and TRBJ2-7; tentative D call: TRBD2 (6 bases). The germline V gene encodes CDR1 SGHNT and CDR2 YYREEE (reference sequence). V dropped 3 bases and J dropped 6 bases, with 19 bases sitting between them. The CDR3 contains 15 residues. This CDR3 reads CASSSIAVGEIEQYF. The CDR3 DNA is TGTGCCAGCAGCTCAATAGCGGTGGGGGAAATCGAGCAGTACTTC.

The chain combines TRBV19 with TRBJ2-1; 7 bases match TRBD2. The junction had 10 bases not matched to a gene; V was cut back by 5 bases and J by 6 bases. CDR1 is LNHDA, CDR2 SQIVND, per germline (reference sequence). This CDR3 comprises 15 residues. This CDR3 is CASSPDGGRSNEQFF. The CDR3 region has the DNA TGTGCCAGTAGTCCCGATGGCGGGAGAAGCAATGAGCAGTTCTTC.

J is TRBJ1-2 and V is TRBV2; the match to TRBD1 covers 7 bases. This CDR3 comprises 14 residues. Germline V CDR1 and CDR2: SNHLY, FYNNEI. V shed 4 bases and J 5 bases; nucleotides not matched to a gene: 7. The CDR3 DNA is TGTGCCAGCAGTGGTCAGGGGGTAAGGTATGGCTACACCTTC. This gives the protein CASSGQGVRYGYTF.

DNA for the CDR3: TGTGCCAGCAGCTTGATTGCTTCTGATGGCTACACCTTC. This gives the protein CASSLIASDGYTF. The genes are TRBV5-8 and TRBJ1-2; D ambiguous. The CDR3 runs to 13 residues. Germline V gene data show CDR1 as SGHTS and CDR2 as YDEGEE. Trimming removed 1 base at V and 6 bases at J, with 10 bases between.

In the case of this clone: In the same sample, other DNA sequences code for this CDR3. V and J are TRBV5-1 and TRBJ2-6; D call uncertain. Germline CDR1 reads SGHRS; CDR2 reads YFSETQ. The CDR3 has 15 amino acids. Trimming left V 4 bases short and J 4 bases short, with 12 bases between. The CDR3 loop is CASSLAVSGANVLTF. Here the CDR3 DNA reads TGCGCCAGCAGCCTCGCGGTATCCGGGGCCAACGTCCTGACTTTC.

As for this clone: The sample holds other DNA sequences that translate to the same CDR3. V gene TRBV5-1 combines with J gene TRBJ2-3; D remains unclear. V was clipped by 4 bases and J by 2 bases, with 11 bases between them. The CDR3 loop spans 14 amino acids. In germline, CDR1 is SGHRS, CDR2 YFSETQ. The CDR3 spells CASSPRTNTDTQYF. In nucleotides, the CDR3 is TGCGCCAGCAGCCCTCGGACGAACACAGATACGCAGTATTTT. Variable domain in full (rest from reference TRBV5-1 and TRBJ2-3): KAGVTQTPRYLIKTRGQQVTLSCSPISGHRSVSWYQQTPGQGLQFLFEYFSETQRNKGNFPGRFSGRQFSNSRSEMNVSTLELGDSALYLCASSPRTNTDTQYFGPGTRLTVL.

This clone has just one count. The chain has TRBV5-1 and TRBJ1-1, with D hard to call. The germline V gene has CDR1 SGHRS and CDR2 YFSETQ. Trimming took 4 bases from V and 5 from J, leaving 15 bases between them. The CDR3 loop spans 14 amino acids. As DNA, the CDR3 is TGCGCCAGCAGCCCCAGCGGATCTTATACTGAAGCTTTCTTT. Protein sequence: CASSPSGSYTEAFF.

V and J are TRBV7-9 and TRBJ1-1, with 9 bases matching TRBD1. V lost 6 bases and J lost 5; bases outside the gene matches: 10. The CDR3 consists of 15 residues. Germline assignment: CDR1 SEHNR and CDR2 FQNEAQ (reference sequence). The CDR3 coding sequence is TGTGCCAGCAGACCGGACAGGGGAAGTTTGACTGAAGCTTTCTTT. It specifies CASRPDRGSLTEAFF. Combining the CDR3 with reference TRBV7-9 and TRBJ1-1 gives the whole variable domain DTGVSQNPRHKITKRGQNVTFRCDPISEHNRLYWYRQTLGQGPEFLTYFQNEAQLEKSRLLSDRFSAERPKGSFSTLEIQRTEQGDSAMYLCASRPDRGSLTEAFFGQGTRLTVV.

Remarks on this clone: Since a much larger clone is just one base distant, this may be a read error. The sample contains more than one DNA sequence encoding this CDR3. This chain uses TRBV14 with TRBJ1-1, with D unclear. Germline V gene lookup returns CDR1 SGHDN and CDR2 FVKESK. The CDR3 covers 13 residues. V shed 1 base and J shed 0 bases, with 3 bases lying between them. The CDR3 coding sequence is TGTGCCAGCAGCCAAGGCATGAACACTGAAGCTTTCTTT. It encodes CASSQGMNTEAFF.